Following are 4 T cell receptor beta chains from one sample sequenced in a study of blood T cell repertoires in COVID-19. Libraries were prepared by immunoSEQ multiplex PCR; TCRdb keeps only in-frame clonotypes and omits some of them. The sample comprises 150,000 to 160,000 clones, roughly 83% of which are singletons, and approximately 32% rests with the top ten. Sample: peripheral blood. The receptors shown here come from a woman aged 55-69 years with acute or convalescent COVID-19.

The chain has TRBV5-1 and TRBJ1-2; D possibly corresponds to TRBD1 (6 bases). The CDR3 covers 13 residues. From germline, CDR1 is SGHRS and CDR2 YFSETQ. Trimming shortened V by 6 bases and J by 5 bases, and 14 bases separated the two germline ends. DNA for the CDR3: TGCGCCAGCACCAGGGACACCGATTATGGCTACACCTTC. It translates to CASTRDTDYGYTF.

The CDR3 sequence is CATSDQVSNQPQHF. CDR3 bases: TGTGCCACCAGTGATCAGGTCTCCAATCAGCCCCAGCATTTT. The V call is TRBV24-1, the J call TRBJ1-5; D is undetermined. V gave up 3 bases and J gave up 3 bases, with 8 bases separating them. Germline loops: CDR1 KGHDR, CDR2 SFDVKD. This CDR3 spans 14 amino acids.

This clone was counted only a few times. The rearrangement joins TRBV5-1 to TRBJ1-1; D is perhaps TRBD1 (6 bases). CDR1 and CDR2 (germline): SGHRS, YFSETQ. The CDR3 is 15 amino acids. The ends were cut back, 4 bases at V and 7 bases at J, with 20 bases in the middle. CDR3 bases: TGCGCCAGCAGCCCGATCGAGCGGGGGCTGGGTGAAGCTTTCTTT. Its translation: CASSPIERGLGEAFF.

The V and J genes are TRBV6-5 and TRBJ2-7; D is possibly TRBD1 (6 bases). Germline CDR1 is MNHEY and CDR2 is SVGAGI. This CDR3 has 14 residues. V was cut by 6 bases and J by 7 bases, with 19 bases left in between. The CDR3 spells CASSRRQGPREQYF. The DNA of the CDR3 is TGTGCCAGCAGCAGGCGGCAGGGGCCTAGGGAGCAGTACTTC.